The 10 T cell receptor beta chains below all came from one sample that was sequenced in a study of tumor-infiltrating lymphocytes in primary liver carcinoma. TCR beta cDNA was prepared out of roughly 500 ng total RNA by means of a constant-region primer. ARM-PCR was slightly modified, and three nested multiplex PCR rounds with it gave rise to the TCR beta libraries. Amplification in the first two PCR rounds was performed using TRBV1-TRBV30 forward primers and a C-beta reverse primer for about 10 cycles each. MiXCR, run by TCRdb on the multiplex PCR reads, gives a single entry per CDR3 protein. The sample shows 90,000 to 150,000 distinct CDR3 sequences, roughly 69% of them seen only once. Between roughly 20 and 32 mg of unsorted bulk tissue served as the source from which RNA and DNA were co-extracted. The specimen was liver tumor tissue from sampling region 1. Specified subset: tumor region T1, superior pole. The receptor source for this set is a woman in her sixties with primary liver carcinoma and hepatitis B virus infection.

Note on this clonotype: Possible read error: a much larger clone is one base away. Because the CDR3 is missing its conserved closing phenylalanine or tryptophan, this is likely a read error. The chain uses TRBV6-5 and TRBJ1-6; D may be TRBD1 (6 bases). Per the germline V gene, CDR1 is MNHEY and CDR2 is SVGAGI. The germline V and J ends were trimmed by 3 bases and 9 bases, with 15 bases remaining between them. This CDR3 region has 15 residues. The CDR3 bases are TGTGCCAGCAGTTATCGTATCCAGGGGACTTCACCCCTCCACCTT. Its protein is CASSYRIQGTSPLHL.

To note about this clonotype: A read error may explain this, as a much larger clone is one base away. The chain carries TRBV6-5 and TRBJ2-7; unclear D gene. Germline CDR1 and CDR2: MNHEY and SVGAGI. The CDR3 length is 14 residues. CDR3 sequence reads: CVSSYVRNSYEQYF. The DNA for the CDR3 is TGTGTCAGCAGTTACGTCCGTAACTCCTACGAGCAGTACTTC.

This clonotype was counted a few times. Relative to the germline gene, one junction end is altered; a read error may explain this. The chain joins TRBV11-2 to TRBJ2-1; D might be TRBD1 or TRBD2, each matching 6 bases. The CDR3 loop spans 17 amino acids. Germline V gives CDR1 SGHAT, CDR2 FQNNGV. CDR3 residues: CVSSPQRGGSSYYEQFF. The DNA of the CDR3 is TGTGTCAGCAGCCCCCAAAGAGGGGGGAGCTCCTACTATGAGCAGTTCTTC.

This clonotype was seen ten or more times. The chain links TRBV10-3 to TRBJ2-1, with TRBD2 identical over 8 bases. Germline V gives CDR1 ENHRY, CDR2 SYGVKD. The length of the CDR3 is 15 residues. Trimming at V came to 3 bases and at J to 7 bases, leaving 8 bases not matched to a gene. CDR3 loop: CAISDVGRAGNEQFF. The DNA for the CDR3 is TGTGCCATCAGTGACGTCGGGAGGGCTGGGAATGAGCAGTTCTTC.

This clonotype was detected once. At one of its ends the junction is not consistent with the germline gene, which may arise from a read error. This rearrangement joins TRBV11-2 to TRBJ2-1; TRBD2 matches 9 bases. Germline V lookup: CDR1 SGHAT, CDR2 FQNNGV. CDR3 size: 16 residues. The CDR3 sequence is CAGSPRLAGTYNEQFF. The DNA of the CDR3 is TGTGCCGGCAGCCCCCGTCTAGCGGGAACCTACAATGAGCAATTCTTC.

In the case of this clonotype: This may be a read error: a much more frequent sequence differs by one nucleotide. This CDR3 is missing its conserved last phenylalanine or tryptophan, likely due to a read error. The chain recombines TRBV29-1 with TRBJ1-1; TRBD1 agrees at 7 bases. Unmatched junction bases numbered 7, after V lost 6 bases and J lost 3 bases. This CDR3 comprises 13 residues. Germline CDR1 SQVTM, CDR2 ANQGSEA. This chain's CDR3 is CSVRRGLDTEAFL. The CDR3 DNA reads TGCAGCGTGCGGAGGGGGCTGGACACTGAAGCTTTCTTG.

This clonotype has a single count. The gene calls are TRBV11-2 and TRBJ2-3; tentatively, D is TRBD1 (6 bases). Germline V gene lookup returns CDR1 SGHAT and CDR2 FQNNGV. Trimming removed 5 bases at V and 8 bases at J, with 20 bases between. The CDR3 extends over 15 amino acids. CDR3 coding DNA: TGTGCCAGCAGCGCACCCACCAGGGGACCCGGTACGCAGTATTTT. Protein: CASSAPTRGPGTQYF.

In its sample, this clonotype was seen once. Relative to the germline gene, one junction end is altered; a read error may explain this. V and J are TRBV11-3 and TRBJ2-1; 9 positions match TRBD2. CDR3 length: 15 amino acids. Per the germline V gene, CDR1 is SGHNT and CDR2 is YENEEA. Here the CDR3 reads CANSQNSGSNYEQFF. Written as DNA, the CDR3 is TGTGCCAACAGCCAGAATAGCGGGAGTAACTATGAGCAGTTCTTC.

Worth noting for this clonotype: The junction departs from the called germline gene at one end, perhaps through a read error. The chain carries TRBV6-6 and TRBJ2-7; D possibly corresponds to TRBD2 (6 bases). This CDR3 comprises 15 residues. Germline CDR1 reads MNHNY; CDR2 reads SVGAGI (reference sequence). The CDR3: CARRWDSPVSYEQYF. CDR3 in DNA: TGTGCCAGGAGGTGGGACTCCCCGGTCTCCTACGAACAGTACTTC.

The chain recombines TRBV5-1 with TRBJ2-7, with a tentative D call TRBD2 (6 bases). Trimming took off 2 bases at V and 0 bases at J, with 18 bases between the two ends. The CDR3 is made up of 17 amino acids. From germline, CDR1 is SGHRS and CDR2 YFSETQ. Here the CDR3 reads CASSLPPGTPSSYEQYF. DNA of the CDR3: TGCGCCAGCAGCTTACCCCCCGGGACTCCCAGCTCCTACGAGCAGTACTTC.